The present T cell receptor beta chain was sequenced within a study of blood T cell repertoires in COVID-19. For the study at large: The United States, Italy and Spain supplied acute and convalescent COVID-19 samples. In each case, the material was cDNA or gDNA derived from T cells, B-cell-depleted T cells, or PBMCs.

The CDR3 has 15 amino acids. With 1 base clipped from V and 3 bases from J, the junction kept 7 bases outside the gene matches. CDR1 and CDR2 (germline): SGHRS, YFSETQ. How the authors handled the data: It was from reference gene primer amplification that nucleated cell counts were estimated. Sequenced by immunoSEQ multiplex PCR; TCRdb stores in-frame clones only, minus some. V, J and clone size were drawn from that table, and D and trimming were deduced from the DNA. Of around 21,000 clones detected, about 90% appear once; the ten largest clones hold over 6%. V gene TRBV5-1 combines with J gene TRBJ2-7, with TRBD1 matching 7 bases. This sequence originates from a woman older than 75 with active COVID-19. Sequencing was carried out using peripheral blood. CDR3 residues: CASSLTGTVSYEQYF. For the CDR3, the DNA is TGCGCCAGCAGCTTGACCGGGACAGTTAGCTACGAGCAGTACTTC.